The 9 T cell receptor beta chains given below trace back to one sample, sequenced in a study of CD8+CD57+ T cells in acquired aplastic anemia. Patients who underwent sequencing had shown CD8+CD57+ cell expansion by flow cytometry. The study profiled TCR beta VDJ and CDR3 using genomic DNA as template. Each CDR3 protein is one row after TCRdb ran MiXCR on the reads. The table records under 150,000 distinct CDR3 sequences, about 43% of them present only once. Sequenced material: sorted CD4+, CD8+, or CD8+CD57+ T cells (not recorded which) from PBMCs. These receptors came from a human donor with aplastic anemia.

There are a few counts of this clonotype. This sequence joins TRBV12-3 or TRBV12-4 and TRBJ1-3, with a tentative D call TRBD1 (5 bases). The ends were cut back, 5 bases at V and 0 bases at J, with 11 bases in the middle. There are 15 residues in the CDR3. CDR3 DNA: TGTGCCAGCAGTCCCAGACAGCCCTCTGGAAACACCATATATTTT. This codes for CASSPRQPSGNTIYF.

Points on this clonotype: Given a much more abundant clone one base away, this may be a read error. CDR3 residues: CASSAWDHRGSYNSPLHF. CDR3 nucleotide sequence: TGTGCCAGCAGTGCGTGGGACCACAGGGGCTCCTATAATTCACCCCTCCACTTT. This chain uses TRBV28 with TRBJ1-6, with 7 bases identical to TRBD1. This CDR3 region has 18 residues. Trimming took 5 bases from V and 0 from J; bases not matched to a gene: 10. The germline V gene has CDR1 MDHEN and CDR2 SYDVKM.

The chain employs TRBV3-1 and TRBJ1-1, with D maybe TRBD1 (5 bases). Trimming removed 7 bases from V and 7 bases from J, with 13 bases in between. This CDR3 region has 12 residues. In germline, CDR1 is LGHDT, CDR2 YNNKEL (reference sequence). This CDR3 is CASNPGPSEAFF. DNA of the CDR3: TGTGCCAGCAATCCGGGACCGAGTGAAGCTTTCTTT.

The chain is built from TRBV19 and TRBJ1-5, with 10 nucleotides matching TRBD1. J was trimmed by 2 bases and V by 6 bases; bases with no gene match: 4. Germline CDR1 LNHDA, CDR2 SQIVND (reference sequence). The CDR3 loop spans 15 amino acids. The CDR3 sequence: CASRTTGGGNQPQHF. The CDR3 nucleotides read TGTGCCAGTAGAACGACAGGGGGCGGCAATCAGCCCCAGCATTTT.

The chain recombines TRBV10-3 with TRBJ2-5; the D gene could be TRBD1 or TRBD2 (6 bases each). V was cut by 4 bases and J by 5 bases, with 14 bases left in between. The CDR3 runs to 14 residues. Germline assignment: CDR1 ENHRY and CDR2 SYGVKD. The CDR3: CAISAQTRGETQYF. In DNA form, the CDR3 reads TGTGCCATCAGTGCCCAGACTAGGGGGGAGACCCAGTACTTC.

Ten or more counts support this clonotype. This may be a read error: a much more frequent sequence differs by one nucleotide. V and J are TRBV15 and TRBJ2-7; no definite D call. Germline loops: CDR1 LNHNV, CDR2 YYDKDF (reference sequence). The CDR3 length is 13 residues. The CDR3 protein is CATSRDLAYGQYV. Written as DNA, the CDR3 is TGTGCCACCAGCAGAGATCTCGCCTACGGGCAGTACGTC.

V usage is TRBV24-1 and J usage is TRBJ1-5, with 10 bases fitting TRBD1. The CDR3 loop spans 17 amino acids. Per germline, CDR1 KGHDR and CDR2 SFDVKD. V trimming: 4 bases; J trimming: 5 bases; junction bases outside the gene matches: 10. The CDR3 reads CATSDPGTGDTDQPQHF. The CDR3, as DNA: TGTGCCACCAGTGACCCCGGGACAGGGGACACGGATCAGCCCCAGCATTTT.

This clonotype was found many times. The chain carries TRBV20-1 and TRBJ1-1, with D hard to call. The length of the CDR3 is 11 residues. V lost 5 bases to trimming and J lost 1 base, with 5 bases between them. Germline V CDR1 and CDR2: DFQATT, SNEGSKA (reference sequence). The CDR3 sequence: CSASRNTEAFF. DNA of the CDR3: TGCAGTGCTTCTCGGAACACTGAAGCTTTCTTT.

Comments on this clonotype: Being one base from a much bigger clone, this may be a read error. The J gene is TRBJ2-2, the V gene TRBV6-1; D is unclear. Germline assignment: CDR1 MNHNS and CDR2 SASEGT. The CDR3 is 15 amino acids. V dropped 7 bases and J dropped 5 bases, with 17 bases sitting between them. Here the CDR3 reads CASTYGQPPTGELFF. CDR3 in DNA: TGTGCCAGCACCTACGGCCAGCCCCCAACCGGGGAGCTGTTTTTT.